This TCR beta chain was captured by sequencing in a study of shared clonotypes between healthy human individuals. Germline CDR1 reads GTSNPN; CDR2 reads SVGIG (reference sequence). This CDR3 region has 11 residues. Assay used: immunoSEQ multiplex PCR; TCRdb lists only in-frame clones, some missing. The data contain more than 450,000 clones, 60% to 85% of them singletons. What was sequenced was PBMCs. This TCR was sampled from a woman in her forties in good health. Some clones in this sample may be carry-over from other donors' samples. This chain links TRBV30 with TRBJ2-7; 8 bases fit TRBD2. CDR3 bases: TGTGTACTCGGGGGGGCCTACGAGCAGTACTTC. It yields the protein CVLGGAYEQYF.